This record concerns one TCR beta chain sequence. Trimming removed 4 bases from V and 6 bases from J; junction bases left unmatched: 4. The CDR3 has 14 amino acids. Germline V gene data show CDR1 as SGHRS and CDR2 as YFSETQ. The data derive from a study of blood T cell repertoires in COVID-19. Study-wide context: Italy, Spain and the United States were the sources of the convalescent and acute COVID-19 samples.

Seattle-derived patients entered the study during active infection and were followed longitudinally. As handled by the study authors: Amplification of reference gene primers was used by the study to estimate nucleated cell counts. This table comes from immunoSEQ multiplex PCR, and its TCRdb copy is limited to in-frame clones, with some not included. V, J and clone size are those of that table, while D and trimming were read from the DNA. The sample lists about 180,000 clones, roughly 80% occurring once. V usage is TRBV5-1 and J usage is TRBJ2-2; 9 bases are a match to TRBD1. The specimen sequenced was peripheral blood. The origin of this receptor is a woman in her 70s with COVID-19, enrolled during active disease. CDR3 amino acids: CASSRDREAGELFF. The CDR3 coding sequence is TGCGCCAGCAGCAGGGACAGGGAGGCCGGGGAGCTGTTTTTT.